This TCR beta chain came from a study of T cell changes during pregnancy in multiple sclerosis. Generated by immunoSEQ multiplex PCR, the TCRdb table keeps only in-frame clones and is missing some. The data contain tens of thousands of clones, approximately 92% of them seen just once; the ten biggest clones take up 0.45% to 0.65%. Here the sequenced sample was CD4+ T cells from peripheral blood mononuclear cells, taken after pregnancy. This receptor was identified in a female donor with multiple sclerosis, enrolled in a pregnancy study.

CDR3 residues: CASSFQTGGVSEAFF. DNA for the CDR3: TGTGCCAGCAGTTTCCAGACAGGGGGCGTTTCGGAAGCTTTCTTT. This chain connects TRBV6-5 to TRBJ1-1, with 10 bases fitting TRBD1. Germline assignment: CDR1 MNHEY and CDR2 SVGAGI. This CDR3 contains 15 residues. Unmatched junction bases numbered 10, after V lost 4 bases and J lost 8 bases.